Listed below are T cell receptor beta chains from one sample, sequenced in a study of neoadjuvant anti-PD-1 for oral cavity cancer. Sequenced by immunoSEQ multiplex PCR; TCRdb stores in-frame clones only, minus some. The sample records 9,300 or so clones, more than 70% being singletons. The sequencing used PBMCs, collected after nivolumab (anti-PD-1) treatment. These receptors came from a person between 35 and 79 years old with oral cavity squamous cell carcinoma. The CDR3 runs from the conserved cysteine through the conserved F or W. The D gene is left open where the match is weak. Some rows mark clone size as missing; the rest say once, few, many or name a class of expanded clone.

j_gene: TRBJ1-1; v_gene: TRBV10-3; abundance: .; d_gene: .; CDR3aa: CAISGGPNTEAFF; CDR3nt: TGTGCCATCAGTGGGGGACCGAACACTGAAGCTTTCTTT
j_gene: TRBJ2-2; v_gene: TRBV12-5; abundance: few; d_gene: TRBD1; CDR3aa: CASGPGTGSFRGGELFF; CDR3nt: TGTGCTAGTGGGCCCGGGACAGGGTCCTTCCGAGGCGGGGAGCTGTTTTTT
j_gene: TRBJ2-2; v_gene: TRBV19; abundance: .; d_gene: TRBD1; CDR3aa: CASTLPGQGGNGELFF; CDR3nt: TGTGCCAGTACCCTGCCGGGACAGGGCGGGAACGGGGAGCTGTTTTTT
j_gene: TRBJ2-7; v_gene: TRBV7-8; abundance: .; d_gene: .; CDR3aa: CASSLNKPYEQYF; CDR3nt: TGTGCCAGCAGTCTTAACAAGCCCTACGAGCAGTACTTC
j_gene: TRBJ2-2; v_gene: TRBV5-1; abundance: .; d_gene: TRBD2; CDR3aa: CASSLQTSGSGELFF; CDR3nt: TGCGCCAGCAGCTTGCAGACTAGCGGGTCCGGGGAGCTGTTTTTT
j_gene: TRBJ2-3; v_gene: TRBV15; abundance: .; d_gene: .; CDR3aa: CATSLGTTDTQYF; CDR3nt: TGTGCCACCAGCCTCGGGACCACAGATACGCAGTATTTT
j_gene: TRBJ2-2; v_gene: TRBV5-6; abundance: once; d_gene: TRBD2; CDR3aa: CASIGGMRGGELFF; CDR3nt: TGTGCCAGCATCGGGGGGATGCGGGGCGGGGAGCTGTTTTTT
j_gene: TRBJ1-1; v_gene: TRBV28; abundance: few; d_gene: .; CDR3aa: CASRLRAQAGFTEAFF; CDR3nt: TGTGCCAGCCGCCTCCGAGCCCAGGCAGGGTTCACTGAAGCTTTCTTT
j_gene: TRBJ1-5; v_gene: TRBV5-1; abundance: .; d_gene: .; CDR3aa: CASSLDWAQPQHF; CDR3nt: TGCGCCAGCAGCTTGGATTGGGCGCAGCCCCAGCATTTT
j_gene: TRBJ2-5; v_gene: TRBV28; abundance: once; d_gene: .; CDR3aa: CASSLSETQYF; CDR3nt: TGTGCCAGCAGTCTAAGCGAGACCCAGTACTTC
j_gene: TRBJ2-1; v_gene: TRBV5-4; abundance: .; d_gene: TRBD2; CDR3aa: CASSLGTSGRGNEQFF; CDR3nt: TGTGCCAGCAGCTTGGGGACTAGCGGGAGGGGGAATGAGCAGTTCTTC
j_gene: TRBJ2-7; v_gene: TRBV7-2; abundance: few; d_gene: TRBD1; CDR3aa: CASSLAGQGSSYEQYF; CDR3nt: TGTGCCAGCAGCTTAGCAGGACAGGGGAGCTCCTACGAGCAGTACTTC
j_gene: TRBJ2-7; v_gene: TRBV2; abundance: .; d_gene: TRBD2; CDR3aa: CASSEGLAGGPVQTEQYF; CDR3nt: TGTGCCAGCAGTGAAGGCCTCGCGGGAGGGCCGGTCCAAACCGAGCAGTACTTC
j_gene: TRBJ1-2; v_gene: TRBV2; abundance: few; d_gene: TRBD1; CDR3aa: CASSFGTGFFTF; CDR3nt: TGTGCCAGCAGTTTCGGGACAGGGTTTTTCACCTTC
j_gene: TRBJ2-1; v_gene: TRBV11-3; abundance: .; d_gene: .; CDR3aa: CASSTRRGGYNEQFF; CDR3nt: TGTGCCAGCAGTACCCGAAGGGGAGGTTACAATGAGCAGTTCTTC
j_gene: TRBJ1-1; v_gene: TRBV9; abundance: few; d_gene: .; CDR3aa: CASSVAGREAFF; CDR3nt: TGTGCCAGCAGCGTGGCAGGGAGAGAAGCTTTCTTT
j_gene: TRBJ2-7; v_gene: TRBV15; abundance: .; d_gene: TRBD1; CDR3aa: CATSRGLDRDLYEQYF; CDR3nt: TGTGCCACCAGCAGAGGGCTTGACAGGGATTTATACGAGCAGTACTTC
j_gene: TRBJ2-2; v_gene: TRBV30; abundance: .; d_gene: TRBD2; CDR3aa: CAWSSLAGGRSGELFF; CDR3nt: TGTGCCTGGAGTAGTCTAGCGGGAGGCCGGTCCGGGGAGCTGTTTTTT
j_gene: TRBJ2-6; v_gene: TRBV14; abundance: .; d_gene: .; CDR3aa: CASSHLQGSGANVLTF; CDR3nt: TGTGCCAGCAGCCATCTCCAGGGCTCTGGGGCCAACGTCCTGACTTTC
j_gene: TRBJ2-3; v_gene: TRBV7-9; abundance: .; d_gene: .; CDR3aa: CASRTVADTQYF; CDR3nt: TGTGCCAGTCGAACGGTCGCAGATACGCAGTATTTT
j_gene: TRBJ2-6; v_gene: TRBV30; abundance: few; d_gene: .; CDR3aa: CAWSHGSGANVLTF; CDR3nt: TGTGCCTGGAGTCACGGGTCTGGGGCCAACGTCCTGACTTTC
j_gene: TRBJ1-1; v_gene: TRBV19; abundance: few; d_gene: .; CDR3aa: CASGNRLRNTEAFF; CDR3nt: TGTGCCAGTGGGAACCGCCTGAGGAACACTGAAGCTTTCTTT
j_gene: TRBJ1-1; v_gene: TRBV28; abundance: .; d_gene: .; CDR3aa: CASLRQMNTEAFF; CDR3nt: TGTGCCAGCCTCCGACAGATGAACACTGAAGCTTTCTTT
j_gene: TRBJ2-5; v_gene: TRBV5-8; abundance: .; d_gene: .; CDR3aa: CASSYGTPGARETQYF; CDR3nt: TGTGCCAGCAGCTATGGGACGCCGGGGGCCCGAGAGACCCAGTACTTC
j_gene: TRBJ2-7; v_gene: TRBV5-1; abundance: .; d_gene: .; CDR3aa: CASSLQAVSSYEQYF; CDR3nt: TGCGCCAGCAGCTTACAGGCGGTTAGCTCCTACGAGCAGTACTTC
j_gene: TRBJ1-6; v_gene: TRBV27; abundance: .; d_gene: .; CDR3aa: CASSLMAPSSYNSPLHF; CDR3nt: TGTGCCAGCAGTTTAATGGCGCCGAGCTCCTATAATTCACCCCTCCACTTT
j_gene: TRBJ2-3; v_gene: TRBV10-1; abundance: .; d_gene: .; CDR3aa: CASSGGNVNTQYF; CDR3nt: TGCGCCAGCAGTGGGGGGAACGTGAATACGCAGTATTTT
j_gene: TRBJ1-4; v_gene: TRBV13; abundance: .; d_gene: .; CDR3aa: CASSLVGGPGKLFF; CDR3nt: TGTGCCAGCAGCTTAGTCGGAGGGCCAGGAAAACTGTTTTTT
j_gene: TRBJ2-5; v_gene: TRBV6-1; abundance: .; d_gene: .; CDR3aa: CASSHKETQYF; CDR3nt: TGTGCCAGCAGTCATAAAGAGACCCAGTACTTC
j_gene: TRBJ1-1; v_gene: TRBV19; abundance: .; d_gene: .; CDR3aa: CASRGAHTEAFF; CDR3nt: TGTGCCAGTAGGGGGGCACACACTGAAGCTTTCTTT
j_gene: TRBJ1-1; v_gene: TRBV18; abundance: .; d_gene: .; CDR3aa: CASYRDTEAFF; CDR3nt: TGTGCCAGCTACAGGGACACTGAAGCTTTCTTT
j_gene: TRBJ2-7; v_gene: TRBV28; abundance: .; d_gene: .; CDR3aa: CASSLELGEQYF; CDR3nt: TGTGCCAGCAGTTTGGAATTAGGCGAGCAGTACTTC
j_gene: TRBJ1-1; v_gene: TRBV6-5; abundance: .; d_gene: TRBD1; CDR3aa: CASSYYRGKNTEAFF; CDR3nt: TGTGCCAGCAGTTACTACAGGGGAAAGAACACTGAAGCTTTCTTT
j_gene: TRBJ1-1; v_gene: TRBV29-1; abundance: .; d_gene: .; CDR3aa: CSVDQGRDTEAFF; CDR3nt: TGCAGCGTTGACCAGGGGAGGGACACTGAAGCTTTCTTT
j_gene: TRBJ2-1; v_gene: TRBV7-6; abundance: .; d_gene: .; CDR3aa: CASSLAGQGSYNEQFF; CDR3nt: TGTGCCAGCAGCTTAGCGGGGCAGGGGTCCTACAATGAGCAGTTCTTC
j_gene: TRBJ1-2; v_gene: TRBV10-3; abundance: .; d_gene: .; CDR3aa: CAISESGGTAGYTF; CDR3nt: TGTGCCATCAGTGAGTCAGGGGGAACTGCTGGCTACACCTTC
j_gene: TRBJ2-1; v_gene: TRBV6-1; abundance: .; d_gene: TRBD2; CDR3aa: CASRRLAGNNEQFF; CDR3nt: TGTGCCAGCAGGAGACTAGCGGGTAACAATGAGCAGTTCTTC
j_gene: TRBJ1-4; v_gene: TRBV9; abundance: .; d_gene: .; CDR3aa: CASSVAPLNEKLFF; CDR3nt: TGTGCCAGCAGCGTAGCGCCCCTGAATGAAAAACTGTTTTTT